A single TCR beta chain is shown here with its context. The antigen is unknown. A much larger clone is a single base away; this may be a read error. CDR3 regions were amplified by Arm-PCR using iRepertoire HTBI primers to build TCR beta libraries. TCRdb used MiXCR to reprocess the multiplex PCR reads, holding one entry per CDR3 protein. The data contain roughly 400,000 distinct CDR3 sequences, around 20% of them seen just once; the ten biggest clones take up about 13%. The sample's time point: persistent/refractory GD, antithyroid drugs over 5 years with positive TRAb. The TCR library used RNA extracted from PBMCs. All patients originated from an endocrinology department located in Xi'an, China. With V trimmed by 6 bases and J by 11 bases, 15 bases remained unmatched. Germline V CDR1 and CDR2: MDHEN, SYDVKM. This CDR3 has 16 residues. The sample belongs to a study of regulatory T cells in long-lasting Graves disease. Overall study results and limits: A reduction in accuracy may have resulted from the small sample size. Thyroid tissue went unexamined; only peripheral blood was analyzed. In persistent patients, shared public clonotypes (approximately 3,000) outnumbered those in new patients (around 1,000).

The sample in question was peripheral blood mononuclear cells (PBMCs), obtained when the disease was refractory, from a patient treated with antithyroid drugs. The origin of this receptor is a female donor with Graves disease. This chain connects TRBV28 to TRBJ2-5; 13 bases match TRBD2. The CDR3 nucleotides read TGTGCCAGCAGGCAGGAGGGACTAGCGGGAACAGATGAGCAGTACTTC. Protein sequence: CASRQEGLAGTDEQYF. Full variable domain (outside the CDR3, taken from reference TRBV28 and TRBJ2-5): DVKVTQSSRYLVKRTGEKVFLECVQDMDHENMFWYRQDPGLGLRLIYFSYDVKMKEKGDIPEGYSVSREKKERFSLILESASTNQTSMYLCASRQEGLAGTDEQYFGPGTRLLVL.